The 20 T cell receptor beta chains given below trace back to one sample, sequenced in a study of cytomegalovirus exposure and HLA in healthy donors. The PCR made use of 60 Vbeta and 13 Jbeta primers. Some clones are missing from TCRdb's copy, which holds only in-frame ones; the method was immunoSEQ multiplex PCR. The repertoire holds roughly 220,000 clones, with 75% to 90% as singletons. The sequenced sample consisted of PBMCs. These receptors all come from a woman aged 40 to 49 in good health and CMV-seronegative.

The rearrangement uses TRBV28 and TRBJ2-3, with D tentatively TRBD1 (5 bases). Trimming removed 5 bases at V and 1 base at J, with 13 bases between. This CDR3 is built from 15 residues. Germline CDR1 MDHEN, CDR2 SYDVKM. The CDR3, as DNA: TGTGCCAGCAGTCCCTCCCCCAGGGGCACAGATACGCAGTATTTT. This sequence encodes CASSPSPRGTDTQYF.

The chain recombines TRBV30 with TRBJ1-3; TRBD1 is a possible D gene (6 bases). This CDR3 has 15 amino acids. Trimming cost V 1 base and J 4 bases, with 14 bases left between them. The germline CDR1 and CDR2 sequences are GTSNPN and SVGIG (reference sequence). The CDR3 region has the DNA TGTGCCTGGAGTGCAGGGGCAGCACGGGGAAACACCATATATTTT. Translating it yields CAWSAGAARGNTIYF.

The chain employs TRBV30 and TRBJ2-7; the D is unclear. The V end lost 1 base, the J end lost 4 bases, and 11 bases lay between the germline ends. The CDR3 runs 13 residues. Germline CDR1 reads GTSNPN; CDR2 reads SVGIG (reference sequence). This CDR3 is CAWSDRNNYEQYF. The CDR3 region has the DNA TGTGCCTGGAGTGACCGAAACAATTACGAGCAGTACTTC.

The rearrangement links TRBV6-1 to TRBJ2-7, with D possibly matching TRBD1 (6 bases). The CDR3 covers 15 residues. V was pared by 8 bases and J by 2 bases, with 19 bases between. The germline CDR1 and CDR2 sequences are MNHNS and SASEGT. The CDR3 DNA reads as TGTGCCAGCGCAAGGGAATGGGGGCCCACCTACGAGCAGTACTTC. It encodes CASAREWGPTYEQYF.

The V and J genes are TRBV7-3 and TRBJ1-5, with D uncertain. Germline V lookup: CDR1 SGHTA, CDR2 FQGTGA. Trimming took off 2 bases at V and 9 bases at J, with 8 bases between the two ends. This CDR3 has 12 residues. CDR3 region: CASSLSVLPQHF. The CDR3 nucleotides are TGTGCCAGCAGCTTATCGGTTCTGCCCCAGCATTTT. The whole variable domain, remainder taken from reference TRBV7-3 and TRBJ1-5, is GAGVSQTPSNKVTEKGKYVELRCDPISGHTALYWYRQSLGQGPEFLIYFQGTGAADDSGLPNDRFFAVRPEGSVSTLKIQRTERGDSAVYLCASSLSVLPQHFGDGTRLSIL.

The chain recombines TRBV5-1 with TRBJ2-2; D is unclear. The CDR3 has 16 amino acids. From germline, CDR1 is SGHRS and CDR2 YFSETQ. Trimming left V 1 base short and J 0 bases short, with 10 bases between. The DNA of the CDR3 is TGCGCCAGCAGCTTGCCGGGTCTCGCGAACACCGGGGAGCTGTTTTTT. It encodes CASSLPGLANTGELFF.

The rearrangement links TRBV30 to TRBJ2-5; D may be TRBD1 (7 bases). The CDR3 has 15 residues. V was cut by 2 bases and J by 4 bases, with 17 bases left in between. Germline V gene data show CDR1 as GTSNPN and CDR2 as SVGIG (reference sequence). CDR3 in amino acids: CAWSWVRGARETQYF. CDR3 bases: TGTGCCTGGAGTTGGGTCAGGGGGGCGAGAGAGACCCAGTACTTC.

The DNA of the CDR3 is TGTGCCAGCACTACCCTGTCCAGGGCCTACGAGCAGTACTTC. Its protein product is CASTTLSRAYEQYF. The chain is built from TRBV28 and TRBJ2-7; maybe TRBD1 (5 bases). Trimming took 7 bases from V and 2 from J, leaving 15 bases between them. This CDR3 has 14 residues. CDR1 is MDHEN and CDR2 is SYDVKM in the germline V gene.

This chain uses TRBV5-8 with TRBJ2-3; D is unclear. Germline V gene lookup returns CDR1 SGHTS and CDR2 YDEGEE. The CDR3 covers 13 residues. V shed 2 bases and J shed 3 bases, with 7 bases lying between them. CDR3: CASSFQMTDTQYF. CDR3 DNA sequence: TGTGCCAGCAGCTTCCAGATGACAGATACGCAGTATTTT. The complete variable domain, with remaining parts taken from reference TRBV5-8 and TRBJ2-3, reads EAGVTQSPTHLIKTRGQQATLRCSPISGHTSVYWYQQALGLGLQFLLWYDEGEERNRGNFPPRFSGRQFPNYSSELNVNALELEDSALYLCASSFQMTDTQYFGPGTRLTVL.

CDR3 protein: CASSLYPDYSYEQYF. As DNA, the CDR3 is TGTGCCAGCAGTTTATATCCAGATTACAGCTACGAGCAGTACTTC. This chain uses TRBV27 with TRBJ2-7; D remains ambiguous. The CDR3 has 15 amino acids. Germline assignment: CDR1 MNHEY and CDR2 SMNVEV (reference sequence). V gave up 1 base and J gave up 3 bases, with 13 bases separating them.

This clone was recorded only once. This rearrangement joins TRBV21-1 to TRBJ2-1; TRBD2 is taken as the D call from the table, unchecked against the DNA. TRBV21-1 is a pseudogene. The CDR3 loop spans 16 amino acids. The CDR3 reads CASSKASGGRPNEQFF. In nucleotides, the CDR3 is TGTGCCAGCAGCAAAGCGTCGGGAGGGCGCCCCAATGAGCAGTTCTTC.

This clone has a single count. The chain couples TRBV30 to TRBJ2-7; 8 bases align to TRBD1. The CDR3 has 18 amino acids. CDR1 and CDR2 from the germline V gene are GTSNPN and SVGIG (reference sequence). V was pared by 4 bases and J by 2 bases, with 19 bases of the junction left unmatched. The chain's CDR3 is CAWTEQGVYLPDPYEQYF. DNA for the CDR3: TGTGCCTGGACCGAACAGGGGGTGTATCTCCCAGATCCCTACGAGCAGTACTTC.

This clone has a handful of counts. V gene TRBV19 combines with J gene TRBJ2-2, with 12 bases lining up with TRBD2. Trimming took 4 bases from V and 2 from J; bases not matched to a gene: 2. The CDR3 is 16 amino acids. Germline CDR1 and CDR2: LNHDA and SQIVND (reference sequence). This CDR3 reads CASSTGLAGNTGELFF. CDR3 bases: TGTGCCAGTAGTACCGGACTAGCGGGAAACACCGGGGAGCTGTTTTTT.

V is TRBV5-4 and J is TRBJ2-5; 8 bases fit TRBD1. This CDR3 comprises 15 residues. The germline gives CDR1 SGHNT, CDR2 YYREEE (reference sequence). V shed 4 bases and J 5 bases; nucleotides not matched to a gene: 10. The CDR3 loop is CASSRDRRVFETQYF. The CDR3 DNA reads as TGTGCCAGCAGCAGGGACAGGAGGGTCTTCGAGACCCAGTACTTC.

The chain carries TRBV6-5 and TRBJ1-1; possible D gene TRBD1, 5 bases. CDR1 and CDR2 from the germline V gene are MNHEY and SVGAGI. V shed 6 bases and J shed 4 bases, with 15 bases lying between them. The CDR3 runs to 14 residues. DNA of the CDR3: TGTGCCAGCAGCCTGACAGTTGGGGCCACTGAAGCTTTCTTT. Amino acid sequence: CASSLTVGATEAFF.

The chain employs TRBV20-1 and TRBJ2-7, with 9 bases matching TRBD2. In germline, CDR1 is DFQATT, CDR2 SNEGSKA (reference sequence). This CDR3 spans 11 amino acids. V lost 7 bases, J lost 5 bases, and 3 bases stayed unmatched. CDR3 protein: CSGLAAHEQYF. The CDR3 bases are TGCAGTGGACTAGCGGCCCACGAGCAGTACTTC.

This chain joins TRBV6-4 and TRBJ1-2, with TRBD1 matching over 7 bases. Germline V gives CDR1 MRHNA, CDR2 SNTAGT. With V trimmed by 5 bases and J by 4 bases, 10 bases remained unmatched. This CDR3 has 15 residues. The CDR3 here is CASSLGRDSIYGYTF. The CDR3 DNA reads as TGTGCCAGCAGTCTAGGCCGGGACAGCATCTATGGCTACACCTTC.

This sequence joins TRBV6-1 and TRBJ2-4; D possibly corresponds to TRBD1 (6 bases). The CDR3 consists of 13 residues. Trimming stripped 0 bases from V and 12 bases from J, with 12 bases between. Germline CDR1 is MNHNS and CDR2 is SASEGT. The CDR3 sequence is CASSEAQQDSQYF. CDR3 DNA: TGTGCCAGCAGTGAAGCGCAACAGGACAGTCAGTACTTC.

The sample holds one count of this clone. The J gene is TRBJ2-3, the V gene TRBV6-5; no definite D call. The CDR3 runs to 14 residues. Germline V lookup: CDR1 MNHEY, CDR2 SVGAGI. The V gene lost 2 bases and the J gene lost 0 bases, with 6 bases spanning the gap. The CDR3 DNA reads TGTGCCAGCAGTTACGGGCAGAGCACAGATACGCAGTATTTT. Amino acid sequence: CASSYGQSTDTQYF.

This chain connects TRBV27 to TRBJ1-3, with D tentatively TRBD1 (5 bases). This CDR3 comprises 16 residues. Germline CDR1 and CDR2: MNHEY and SMNVEV (reference sequence). The ends were cut back, 5 bases at V and 2 bases at J, with 16 bases in the middle. The CDR3 nucleotides read TGTGCCAGCAGTGTCAGGATCCCGGGGGCTGGAAACACCATATATTTT. It is translated as CASSVRIPGAGNTIYF.